This T cell receptor (beta chain) was profiled in a study of PD-1 blockade in classical Hodgkin lymphoma. Study-level points and caveats: While CD8+ TCR diversity did not rise significantly by C4D1, CD4+ TCR diversity did. Baseline TCR diversity was reportedly lower in newly diagnosed patients than in healthy donors. It was reported as lower still in relapsed/refractory patients. What drove the repertoire differences, possibly disease activity or prior therapy, has not been defined.

Time point defined: cycle 4 day 1 (C4D1), after less than 7 weeks of nivolumab. Each and every patient relapsed after autologous stem cell transplantation, and patients got differing brentuximab vedotin exposure. Worth noting for this clone: Its antigen remains unknown.

Profiling relied on immunoSEQ multiplex PCR, and the TCRdb table lists in-frame clones only, not all of them. The repertoire holds tens of thousands of clones, with around 89% as singletons. With 0 bases removed from V and 4 bases from J, the gap between germline ends came to 10 bases. The germline V gene encodes CDR1 MGHRA and CDR2 YSYEKL. The CDR3 length is 16 residues. The TCR was taken from a human donor with classical Hodgkin lymphoma. The chain links TRBV4-1 to TRBJ2-6; the D gene is possibly TRBD1 (5 bases). Sequenced material: peripheral blood mononuclear cells (PBMCs), taken before the fourth cycle of nivolumab. The CDR3 region is CASSQDRADGANVLTF. For the CDR3, the DNA is TGCGCCAGCAGCCAAGACAGGGCTGACGGGGCCAACGTCCTGACTTTC.